This T cell receptor (beta chain) was sequenced during a study of blood T cells in healthy people across ages. This clonotype has a count of ten or more. A J-beta primer mix and a sample-barcoded 5' primer were used in a second PCR of roughly 7 to 12 cycles. Each of the cDNA molecules was tagged by a template-switch adaptor with 12 random nucleotides. TCRdb called the 5' RACE reads again in MiXCR, with one record for every CDR3 protein. The sample consists of fewer than 800,000 distinct CDR3 sequences, approximately 29% of them appearing once. V trimming: 6 bases; J trimming: 7 bases; junction bases outside the gene matches: 10. The CDR3 runs 16 residues. The germline V gene has CDR1 MNHNY and CDR2 SVGAGI (reference sequence).

The sample consisted of blood. This clonotype was sampled from a woman of 80 years or more in good health. The chain links TRBV6-6 to TRBJ2-1, with 12 bases that match TRBD2. The CDR3 region has the DNA TGTGCCAGCAGCCGACCCGGACTAGCGGGGCAAAATGAGCAGTTCTTC. Protein: CASSRPGLAGQNEQFF.